This T cell receptor beta chain derives from a study of blood T cells in healthy people across ages. The CDR3 covers 12 residues. The V gene's germline CDR1 is SNHLY and CDR2 FYNNEI. With 7 bases removed from V and 2 bases from J, the gap between germline ends came to 9 bases. Study-level findings and limits: The long-lived group displayed more naive CD4+ cells, plus higher diversity, than the aged donors did. Roughly linearly, TCR beta diversity per million T cells fell as age increased.

Per-sample PBMC isolation yielded at least 6 million cells. Total RNA extraction produced at least 5 micrograms (per sample) for the study. To note about this clonotype: What it binds is unknown.

Primed by a sample-barcoded 5' primer and a J-beta primer mix, a second PCR proceeded for about 6 to 11 cycles. TCRdb reprocessed the 5' RACE reads with MiXCR, giving one entry per CDR3 protein. The table records about 1 million distinct CDR3 sequences, around 43% of them present only once. The sequenced sample was blood. The sequence was collected from a woman aged 60 to 75 in good health. The chain is built from TRBV2 and TRBJ2-7; D possibly corresponds to TRBD2 (6 bases). CDR3 sequence (DNA): TGTGCCAGCATGACGGGGGCCTACGAGCAGTACTTC. It encodes CASMTGAYEQYF.